This TCR beta chain was recovered during a study of technical replicates of blood from several donors. CDR1 is SQVTM and CDR2 is ANQGSEA in the germline V gene. This CDR3 is built from 17 residues. The J segment lost 2 bases and the V segment lost 0 bases, leaving 12 bases of the junction unmatched. The repertoire was sequenced with immunoSEQ multiplex PCR; TCRdb's copy has only in-frame clones and lacks some. The data show 45,000 to 55,000 clones, 85% to 95% seen once. The chain combines TRBV29-1 with TRBJ2-7; TRBD1 agrees at 8 bases. Source material: T cells isolated from PBMCs. This TCR was recovered from a human donor in good health. CDR3 sequence (DNA): TGCAGCGTTGAAGATCCCCAACGAGGACAGGGTGCCTACGAGCAGTACTTC. Protein: CSVEDPQRGQGAYEQYF.